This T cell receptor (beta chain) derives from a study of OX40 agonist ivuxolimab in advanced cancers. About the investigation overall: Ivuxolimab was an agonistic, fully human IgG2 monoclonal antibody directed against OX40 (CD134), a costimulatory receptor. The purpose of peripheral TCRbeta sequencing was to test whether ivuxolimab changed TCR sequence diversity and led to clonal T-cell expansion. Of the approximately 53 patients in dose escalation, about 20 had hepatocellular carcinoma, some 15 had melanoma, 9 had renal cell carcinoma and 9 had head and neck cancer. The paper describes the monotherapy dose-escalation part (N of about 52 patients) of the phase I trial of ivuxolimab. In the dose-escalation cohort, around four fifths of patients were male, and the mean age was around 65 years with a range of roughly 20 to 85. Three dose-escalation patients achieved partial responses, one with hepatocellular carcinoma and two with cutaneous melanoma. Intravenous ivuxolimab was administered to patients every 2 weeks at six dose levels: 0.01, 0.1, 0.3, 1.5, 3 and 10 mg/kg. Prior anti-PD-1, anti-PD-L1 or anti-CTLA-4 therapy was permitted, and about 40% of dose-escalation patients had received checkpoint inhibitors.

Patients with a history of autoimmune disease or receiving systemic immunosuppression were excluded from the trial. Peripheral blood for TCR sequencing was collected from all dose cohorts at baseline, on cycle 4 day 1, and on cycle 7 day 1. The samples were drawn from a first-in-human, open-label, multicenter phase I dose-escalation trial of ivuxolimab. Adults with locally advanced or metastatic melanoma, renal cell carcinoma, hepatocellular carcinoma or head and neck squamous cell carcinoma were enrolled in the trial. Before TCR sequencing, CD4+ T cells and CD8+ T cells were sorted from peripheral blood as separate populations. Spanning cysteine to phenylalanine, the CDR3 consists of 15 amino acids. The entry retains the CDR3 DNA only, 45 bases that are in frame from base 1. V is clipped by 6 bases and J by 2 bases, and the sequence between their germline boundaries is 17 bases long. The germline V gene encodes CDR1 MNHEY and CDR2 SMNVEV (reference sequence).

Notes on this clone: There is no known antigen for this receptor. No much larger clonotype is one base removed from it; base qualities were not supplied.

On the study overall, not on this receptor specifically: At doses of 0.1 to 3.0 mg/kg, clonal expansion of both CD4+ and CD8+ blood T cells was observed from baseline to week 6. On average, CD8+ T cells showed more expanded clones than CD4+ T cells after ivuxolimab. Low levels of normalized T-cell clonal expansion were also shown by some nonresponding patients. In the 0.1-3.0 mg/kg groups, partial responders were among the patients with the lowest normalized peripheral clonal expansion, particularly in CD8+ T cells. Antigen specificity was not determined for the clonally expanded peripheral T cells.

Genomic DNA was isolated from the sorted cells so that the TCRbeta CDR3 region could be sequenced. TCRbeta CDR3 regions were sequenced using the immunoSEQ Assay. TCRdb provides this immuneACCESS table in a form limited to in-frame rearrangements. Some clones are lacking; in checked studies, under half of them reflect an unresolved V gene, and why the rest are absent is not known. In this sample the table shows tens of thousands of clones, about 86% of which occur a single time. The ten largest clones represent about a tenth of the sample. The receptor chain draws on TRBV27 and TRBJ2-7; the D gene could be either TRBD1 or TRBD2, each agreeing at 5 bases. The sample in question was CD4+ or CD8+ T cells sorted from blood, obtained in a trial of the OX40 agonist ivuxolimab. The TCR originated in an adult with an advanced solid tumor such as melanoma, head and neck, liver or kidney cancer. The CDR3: CASRHRDGQTYEQYF. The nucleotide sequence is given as TGTGCCAGCAGACACCGGGACGGACAAACCTACGAGCAGTACTTC.